This TCR beta chain was recorded in a study of blood T cell repertoires in COVID-19. On the study more broadly: Acute-phase and convalescent COVID-19 samples originated in the United States, Italy and Spain. The cDNA or gDNA used as material had been derived from T cells, B-cell-depleted T cells, or PBMCs.

Only in-frame clones appear in the TCRdb table, and some are missing; sequencing was by immunoSEQ multiplex PCR. The data show some 200,000 clones, about nine tenths seen once. The CDR3 consists of 15 residues. V was trimmed by 3 bases and J by 1 base, leaving 10 bases between them. Germline values: CDR1 MNHNS, CDR2 SASEGT. Residents of 24 US areas, aged about 18 to 100 years, made up the participants. Allocation to cohorts depended on clinical history reported by the participants. This TCR was sampled from a woman aged 40 to 50 with acute COVID-19. What was sequenced was PBMCs or T cells enriched from blood (not recorded which). The J gene is TRBJ1-3, the V gene TRBV6-1; unclear D gene. The CDR3 DNA is TGTGCCAGCAGTGAGAGGTGGAAGTCTGGAAACACCATATATTTT. Protein product: CASSERWKSGNTIYF.